The entry below gives a single TCR beta chain sequence along with its context. Its antigen is unidentified. The entry originates in a study of T cells after posttransplantation cyclophosphamide. Busulfan-fludarabine conditioning, marrow transplant, and cyclophosphamide on days +3 and +4 were administered. Clones were sequenced by immunoSEQ multiplex PCR, and TCRdb holds only the in-frame ones, with some missing. The sample has some 7,300 clones; roughly 77% are singletons. The germline V and J ends were trimmed by 4 bases and 8 bases, with 9 bases remaining between them. Germline values: CDR1 SGHNT, CDR2 YYREEE (reference sequence). The CDR3 consists of 11 residues. Study-level findings and limits: TRB clonality was highly associated with recipient CMV seropositivity and reactivation. Later blood repertoires were often dominated by clones from the donor CD8+ memory compartment.

The rearrangement joins TRBV5-4 to TRBJ1-1; D is ambiguous. This clonotype originated in a female patient in her 50s who received an allogeneic stem cell transplant from a related donor, was CMV-positive, and had no GVHD. Some T cells may originate from the graft donor. Sequenced here: PBMCs, sampled after allogeneic stem cell transplant with posttransplant cyclophosphamide. The CDR3 protein is CASSQEGEAFF. CDR3 nucleotides: TGTGCCAGCAGCCAAGAGGGAGAAGCTTTCTTT. The full variable domain, rest sourced from reference TRBV5-4 and TRBJ1-1, is ETGVTQSPTHLIKTRGQQVTLRCSSQSGHNTVSWYQQALGQGPQFIFQYYREEENGRGNFPPRFSGLQFPNYSSELNVNALELDDSALYLCASSQEGEAFFGQGTRLTVV.